Listed here is a single T cell receptor beta chain. As yet, its antigen is unknown. These data come from a study of blood T cells in healthy people across ages. Study results and caveats: Diversity of TCR beta correlated strongly with naive T cell percentage. Estimated diversity that came from one million T cells was considered an underestimate.

Combining a sample-barcoded 5' primer with a J-beta primer mix, a second PCR ran for roughly 7 to 11 cycles. All cDNA molecules were each tagged by a template-switch adaptor with 12 random nucleotides. In TCRdb, the 5' RACE reads were re-called with MiXCR into one record per CDR3 protein. The table has 1.2 million to 1.5 million distinct CDR3 sequences, approximately 60% seen once. The authors isolated at least 6.5 million PBMCs per sample. Germline loops: CDR1 SGHTA, CDR2 FQGNSA. After removal of 4 bases from V and 3 bases from J, the junction contained 9 bases not matched to a gene. The length of the CDR3 is 15 residues.

This chain connects TRBV7-2 to TRBJ2-7, with TRBD1 matching 7 bases. This receptor was obtained from a man aged 18 to 30 in good health. Sequenced input: blood. The CDR3 DNA is TGTGCCAGCAGCTCTGAGGGGGCGGGTTACTACGAGCAGTACTTC. Translation gives CASSSEGAGYYEQYF.